The 23 T cell receptor beta chains listed next were all sequenced from one sample in a study of spatial heterogeneity in lung cancer. TCRdb re-derived calls from the 5' RACE reads in MiXCR, one entry per CDR3 protein. The data show roughly 8,900 distinct CDR3 sequences, 8% to 9.5% seen once. Regarding time point: sample taken at primary tumor resection. Antigens for these TCRs are unknown. Study-level findings and limits: Mutation counts in tumors were tracked by counts of expanded intratumoral alpha and beta TCRs.

The sample in question was lung tumor tissue, obtained at surgery. These receptors originate from a female donor with early-stage non-small cell lung cancer.

This clonotype has at least ten counts. The chain carries TRBV3-1 and TRBJ2-3, with 8 bases that match TRBD1. Germline CDR1 reads LGHDT; CDR2 reads YNNKEL (reference sequence). The length of the CDR3 is 15 residues. V lost 4 bases to trimming and J lost 0 bases; unmatched junction nucleotides: 3. In DNA, the CDR3 is TGTGCCAGCAGCCCCAGGGGGCAGAGCACAGATACGCAGTATTTT. Its protein product is CASSPRGQSTDTQYF.

This clonotype is classed as medium-sized. V is TRBV5-1 and J is TRBJ2-7; TRBD1 is a possible D gene (5 bases). CDR3 size: 13 residues. Germline lookup yields CDR1 SGHRS and CDR2 YFSETQ. The V end was cut by 1 base, the J end by 4 bases, with 9 bases between. The CDR3 sequence: CASSLPDSYEQYF. The CDR3 DNA reads TGCGCCAGCAGCTTGCCCGACAGTTACGAGCAGTACTTC. The full variable domain, with the rest looked up from reference TRBV5-1 and TRBJ2-7, is KAGVTQTPRYLIKTRGQQVTLSCSPISGHRSVSWYQQTPGQGLQFLFEYFSETQRNKGNFPGRFSGRQFSNSRSEMNVSTLELGDSALYLCASSLPDSYEQYFGPGTRLTVT.

At least ten counts were recorded for this clonotype. The chain is built from TRBV7-6 and TRBJ2-7; D is perhaps TRBD1 (6 bases). The CDR3 consists of 16 residues. CDR1 SGHVS and CDR2 FNYEAQ come from the germline V gene. Trimming stripped 1 base from V and 0 bases from J, with 13 bases between. The CDR3 loop reads CASSLETGPTSYEQYF. The CDR3 nucleotides are TGTGCCAGCAGCTTAGAGACAGGACCCACCTCCTACGAGCAGTACTTC.

This clonotype was observed a handful of times. V gene TRBV15 combines with J gene TRBJ2-3; TRBD2 agrees at 12 bases. CDR1 LNHNV and CDR2 YYDKDF come from the germline V gene (reference sequence). This CDR3 has 16 amino acids. V was clipped by 1 base and J by 6 bases; unmatched bases: 5. CDR3 sequence: CATSRGTSGALDTQYF. The CDR3 nucleotides are TGTGCCACCAGCAGAGGGACTAGCGGGGCCTTGGATACGCAGTATTTT.

This clonotype came up many times. The V call is TRBV6-1, the J call TRBJ2-1; 7 nucleotides line up with TRBD2. The CDR3 has 15 residues. Trimming cost V 6 bases and J 7 bases; bases outside gene matches: 12. CDR1 is MNHNS, CDR2 SASEGT, per germline. Written as DNA, the CDR3 is TGTGCCAGCAGGGAATTTTCGGGGAGGGGTAATGAGCAGTTCTTC. As protein: CASREFSGRGNEQFF.

This clonotype was observed at least ten times. V is TRBV28 and J is TRBJ1-1; a weak D match, TRBD1 (5 bases). Germline V gene data show CDR1 as MDHEN and CDR2 as SYDVKM. V was cut by 6 bases and J by 3 bases, with 17 bases left in between. The CDR3 has 15 amino acids. The chain's CDR3 is CASSEVRDGYTEAFF. CDR3 DNA sequence: TGTGCCAGCAGCGAGGTCCGGGACGGGTACACTGAAGCTTTCTTT. Using reference TRBV28 and TRBJ1-1 for the parts outside the CDR3, the full variable domain is DVKVTQSSRYLVKRTGEKVFLECVQDMDHENMFWYRQDPGLGLRLIYFSYDVKMKEKGDIPEGYSVSREKKERFSLILESASTNQTSMYLCASSEVRDGYTEAFFGQGTRLTVV.

Comment on this clonotype: A much larger clone sits a single nucleotide away, making a read error possible. The rearrangement links TRBV29-1 to TRBJ2-2, with D perhaps matching TRBD1 or TRBD2 (5 bases each). Germline values: CDR1 SQVTM, CDR2 ANQGSEA. This CDR3 contains 19 residues. The V end was cut by 3 bases, the J end by 5 bases, with 28 bases between. This chain's CDR3 is CSVDEGSVEQAVWTGELFF. As DNA, the CDR3 is TGCAGCGTTGATGAGGGTAGCGTGGAACAGGCGGTTTGGACCGGGGAGCTGTTTTTT.

This clonotype is labeled as medium-sized. The rearrangement uses TRBV15 and TRBJ1-2; possible D gene TRBD1, 5 bases. The germline V gene encodes CDR1 LNHNV and CDR2 YYDKDF (reference sequence). The CDR3 has 13 residues. V gave up 3 bases and J gave up 2 bases, with 7 bases separating them. CDR3 in amino acids: CATSRGENYGYTF. CDR3 nucleotides: TGTGCCACCAGCAGGGGGGAGAACTATGGCTACACCTTC. The full variable domain, in which reference TRBV15 and TRBJ1-2 provide the parts outside the CDR3, is DAMVIQNPRYQVTQFGKPVTLSCSQTLNHNVMYWYQQKSSQAPKLLFHYYDKDFNNEADTPDNFQSRRPNTSFCFLDIRSPGLGDTAMYLCATSRGENYGYTFGSGTRLTVV.

This clonotype appeared many times. The genes are TRBV18 and TRBJ2-7; the D gene could be TRBD1 or TRBD2 (5 bases each). Germline CDR1 and CDR2: KGHSH and LQKENI. Trimming took 5 bases from V and 7 from J, leaving 21 bases between them. The CDR3 extends over 15 amino acids. CDR3: CASSSGTPHFREQYF. CDR3 DNA: TGTGCCAGCTCATCCGGGACCCCCCACTTCAGGGAGCAGTACTTC. The full variable domain, in which reference TRBV18 and TRBJ2-7 provide the parts outside the CDR3, is NAGVMQNPRHLVRRRGQEARLRCSPMKGHSHVYWYRQLPEEGLKFMVYLQKENIIDESGMPKERFSAEFPKEGPSILRIQQVVRGDSAAYFCASSSGTPHFREQYFGPGTRLTVT.

This clonotype was counted a few times. The chain carries TRBV7-2 and TRBJ2-1; D tentatively fits TRBD1 or TRBD2 (6 bases each). V gave up 1 base and J gave up 4 bases, with 11 bases separating them. The CDR3 is made up of 15 amino acids. Looked up from germline, CDR1 is SGHTA and CDR2 is FQGNSA. The CDR3 DNA reads TGTGCCAGCAGCTTAGGGGGGGCAGAGTACAATGAGCAGTTCTTC. It is translated as CASSLGGAEYNEQFF.

Sample share makes this clonotype medium-sized. The rearrangement links TRBV28 to TRBJ2-5; TRBD1 matches 9 bases. V shed 2 bases and J 0 bases; nucleotides not matched to a gene: 4. The CDR3 contains 16 residues. Germline V gene lookup returns CDR1 MDHEN and CDR2 SYDVKM. This chain's CDR3 is CASSLGTGLYQETQYF. The CDR3 bases are TGTGCCAGCAGTTTAGGGACAGGGCTCTACCAAGAGACCCAGTACTTC. Variable domain in full (rest from reference TRBV28 and TRBJ2-5): DVKVTQSSRYLVKRTGEKVFLECVQDMDHENMFWYRQDPGLGLRLIYFSYDVKMKEKGDIPEGYSVSREKKERFSLILESASTNQTSMYLCASSLGTGLYQETQYFGPGTRLLVL.

This clonotype showed up many times. V usage is TRBV7-2 and J usage is TRBJ1-2; TRBD1 matches at 8 bases. This CDR3 contains 14 residues. The germline V gene encodes CDR1 SGHTA and CDR2 FQGNSA. V lost 5 bases to trimming and J lost 0 bases; unmatched junction nucleotides: 2. DNA of the CDR3: TGTGCCAGCAGCATGGGACAGGCTAACTATGGCTACACCTTC. This sequence encodes CASSMGQANYGYTF.

As concerns this clonotype: A much larger clone lies one base from this, so it may be a read error. This chain links TRBV4-1 with TRBJ1-5, with 7 bases fitting TRBD1. CDR3 length: 15 residues. Germline CDR1 is MGHRA and CDR2 is YSYEKL. CDR3 nucleotides: TGCGCCTGCAGCCACGACAGGGTTAGGAATCAGCCCCAGCATTTT. It encodes CACSHDRVRNQPQHF.

This clonotype appeared a few times. The chain carries TRBV7-3 and TRBJ2-5, with unresolved D. The germline V and J ends were trimmed by 8 bases and 4 bases, with 14 bases remaining between them. CDR1 and CDR2 from the germline V gene are SGHTA and FQGTGA. The CDR3 totals 13 residues. CDR3 residues: CASSIRPGETQYF. In DNA, the CDR3 is TGTGCCAGCTCCATCCGACCGGGAGAGACCCAGTACTTC.

This clonotype showed up many times. The chain couples TRBV12-3 or TRBV12-4 to TRBJ2-1, with a weak D call TRBD1 (6 bases). There are 17 residues in the CDR3. Between the trimmed V and J ends, which lost 4 bases and 5 bases, there was a span of 21 bases. CDR3 sequence reads: CASSSPSRGYENNEQFF. The DNA of the CDR3 is TGTGCCAGCAGTTCCCCATCGAGGGGGTATGAAAACAATGAGCAGTTCTTC.

At least ten counts were recorded for this clonotype. The V call is TRBV18, the J call TRBJ1-2, with 7 nucleotides matching TRBD1. V was clipped by 4 bases and J by 4 bases; unmatched bases: 9. Per germline, CDR1 KGHSH and CDR2 LQKENI. The CDR3 is 15 amino acids. The chain's CDR3 is CASSRERGHSYGYTF. DNA for the CDR3: TGTGCCAGCTCACGAGAGAGGGGGCATAGCTATGGCTACACCTTC.

This clonotype occurred a few times. The chain employs TRBV3-1 and TRBJ2-1; D is perhaps TRBD1 or TRBD2 (7 bases each). The V and J ends lost 5 bases and 2 bases respectively, with 13 bases between them. The CDR3 length is 15 residues. The germline V gene has CDR1 LGHDT and CDR2 YNNKEL (reference sequence). The CDR3 DNA sequence: TGTGCCAGCAGCTCCGCAGGGGGGGCCTACAATGAGCAGTTCTTC. Its translation: CASSSAGGAYNEQFF.

This clonotype was seen many times. One end of the junction does not line up with germline, which may come from a read error. V is TRBV12-3 or TRBV12-4 and J is TRBJ2-3, with 9 nucleotides matching TRBD2. The CDR3 is 15 amino acids. For the CDR3, the DNA is TGTGCCAGCAGTTTTGGGCGGGGGGGCGTAGATACGCAGTTTTTT. It translates to CASSFGRGGVDTQFF.

The sample holds many counts of this clonotype. V gene TRBV10-3 combines with J gene TRBJ2-7; D not resolved. Trimming stripped 9 bases from V and 2 bases from J, with 14 bases between. CDR1 and CDR2 (germline): ENHRY, SYGVKD. CDR3 length equals 13 residues. CDR3 sequence reads: CAIGDQAAYEQYF. As DNA, the CDR3 is TGTGCCATAGGAGATCAGGCAGCCTACGAGCAGTACTTC.

This clonotype was counted many times. The chain is built from TRBV29-1 and TRBJ2-3; tentative D call: TRBD1 (6 bases). Germline V gene lookup returns CDR1 SQVTM and CDR2 ANQGSEA. Trimming cost V 5 bases and J 3 bases, with 12 bases left between them. The CDR3 spans 13 residues. CDR3 loop: CSVTGLRTDTQYF. The CDR3 DNA is TGCAGCGTTACAGGGTTAAGAACAGATACGCAGTATTTT.

There are many counts of this clonotype. V and J are TRBV18 and TRBJ1-2; 7 bases map to TRBD1. The J segment lost 4 bases and the V segment lost 3 bases, leaving 8 bases of the junction unmatched. Germline values: CDR1 KGHSH, CDR2 LQKENI. The CDR3 loop spans 15 amino acids. The CDR3, as DNA: TGTGCCAGCTCACCGGAGGGACAGCAAGTCTATGGCTACACCTTC. Its translation is CASSPEGQQVYGYTF. The full variable domain, with the rest looked up from reference TRBV18 and TRBJ1-2, is NAGVMQNPRHLVRRRGQEARLRCSPMKGHSHVYWYRQLPEEGLKFMVYLQKENIIDESGMPKERFSAEFPKEGPSILRIQQVVRGDSAAYFCASSPEGQQVYGYTFGSGTRLTVV.

This clonotype is deemed medium-sized. This chain connects TRBV20-1 to TRBJ2-3; D possibly uses TRBD1 or TRBD2 (6 bases each). The CDR3 extends over 19 amino acids. Trimming took 0 bases from V and 1 from J, leaving 23 bases between them. Germline-derived CDR1 and CDR2 are DFQATT and SNEGSKA (reference sequence). The CDR3 bases are TGCAGTGCTAGAGATTTCAGGGGTGGAGGGATCTTTGGCACAGATACGCAGTATTTT. Its protein product is CSARDFRGGGIFGTDTQYF.

This clonotype has more than one count but fewer than ten. The J gene is TRBJ1-2, the V gene TRBV6-2 or TRBV6-3; D is ambiguous. Deletions cut 0 bases from V and 5 bases from J, with 7 bases between. This CDR3 is 13 amino acids long. Germline loops: CDR1 MNHEY, CDR2 SVGEGT. This chain's CDR3 is CASSYSPAYGYTF. In nucleotides, the CDR3 is TGTGCCAGCAGTTACTCCCCAGCATATGGCTACACCTTC.